This T cell receptor (beta chain) appears in the sequencing data of a study of OX40 agonist ivuxolimab in advanced cancers. Across the whole study: In this cohort, patients received ivuxolimab, an agonistic anti-OX40 (CD134) antibody. Every 2 weeks, ivuxolimab was infused into the patients intravenously at between 0.01 and 10 mg/kg. General study findings and limits: Expanded clones tended on average to be more numerous among CD8+ T cells than CD4+.

On this clone: The antigen is unknown.

Generated by immunoSEQ multiplex PCR, the TCRdb table keeps only in-frame clones and is missing some. The profile covers more than 45,000 clones, with about 87% appearing a single time and less than 60% taken by the ten largest. Here the sequenced sample was CD4+ or CD8+ T cells sorted from blood, taken in a trial of the OX40 agonist ivuxolimab. This sequence originates from an adult with an advanced solid tumor such as melanoma, head and neck, liver or kidney cancer.

Written as DNA, the CDR3 is TGTGCCAGCAGCTTAGTAGGAGGGGGGCAGAGTGGCTACACCTTC. Translation gives CASSLVGGGQSGYTF. The chain uses TRBV7-2 and TRBJ1-2; TRBD1 is a possible D gene (6 bases). CDR3 size: 15 residues. Between the trimmed V and J ends, which lost 1 base and 7 bases, there was a span of 16 bases. The V gene's germline CDR1 is SGHTA and CDR2 FQGNSA.